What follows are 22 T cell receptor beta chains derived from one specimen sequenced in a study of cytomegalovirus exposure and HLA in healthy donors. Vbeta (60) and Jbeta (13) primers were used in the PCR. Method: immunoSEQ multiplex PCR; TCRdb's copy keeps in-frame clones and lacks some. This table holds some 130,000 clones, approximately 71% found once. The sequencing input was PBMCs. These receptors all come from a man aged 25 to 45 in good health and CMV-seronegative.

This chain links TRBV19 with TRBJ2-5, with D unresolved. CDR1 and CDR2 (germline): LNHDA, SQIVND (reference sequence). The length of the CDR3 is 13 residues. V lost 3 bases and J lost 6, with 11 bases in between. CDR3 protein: CASSISERQTQYF. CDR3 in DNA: TGTGCCAGTAGTATTTCCGAGAGGCAGACCCAGTACTTC. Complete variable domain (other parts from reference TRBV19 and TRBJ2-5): DGGITQSPKYLFRKEGQNVTLSCEQNLNHDAMYWYRQDPGQGLRLIYYSQIVNDFQKGDIAEGYSVSREKKESFPLTVTSAQKNPTAFYLCASSISERQTQYFGPGTRLLVL.

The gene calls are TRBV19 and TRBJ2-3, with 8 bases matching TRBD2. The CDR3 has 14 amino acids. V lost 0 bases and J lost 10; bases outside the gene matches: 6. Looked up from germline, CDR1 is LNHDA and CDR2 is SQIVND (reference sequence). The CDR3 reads CASSIDREAGAQYF. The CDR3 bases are TGTGCCAGTAGTATAGATCGCGAAGCGGGAGCGCAGTATTTT. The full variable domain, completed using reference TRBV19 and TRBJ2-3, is DGGITQSPKYLFRKEGQNVTLSCEQNLNHDAMYWYRQDPGQGLRLIYYSQIVNDFQKGDIAEGYSVSREKKESFPLTVTSAQKNPTAFYLCASSIDREAGAQYFGPGTRLTVL.

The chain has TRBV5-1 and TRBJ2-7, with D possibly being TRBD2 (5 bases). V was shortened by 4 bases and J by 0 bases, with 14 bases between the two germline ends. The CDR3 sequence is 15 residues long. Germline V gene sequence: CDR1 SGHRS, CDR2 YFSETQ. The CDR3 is CASSQSPGISYEQYF. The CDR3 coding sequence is TGCGCCAGCAGCCAAAGCCCGGGGATCTCCTACGAGCAGTACTTC.

The CDR3 reads CASSYQLAGDTQYF. In nucleotides, the CDR3 is TGTGCCAGCAGTTACCAGTTAGCGGGAGATACGCAGTATTTT. The chain couples TRBV6-5 to TRBJ2-3; 7 nucleotides line up with TRBD2. V was clipped by 2 bases and J by 5 bases; unmatched bases: 4. The CDR3 totals 14 residues. Germline V gene sequence: CDR1 MNHEY, CDR2 SVGAGI.

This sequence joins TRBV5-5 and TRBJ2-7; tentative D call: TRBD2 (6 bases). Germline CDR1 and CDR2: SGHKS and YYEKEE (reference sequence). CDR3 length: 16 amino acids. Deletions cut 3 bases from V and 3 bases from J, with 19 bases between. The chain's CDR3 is CASSSSGLSIYYEQYF. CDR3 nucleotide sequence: TGTGCCAGCAGCTCATCGGGACTCTCAATCTACTACGAGCAGTACTTC.

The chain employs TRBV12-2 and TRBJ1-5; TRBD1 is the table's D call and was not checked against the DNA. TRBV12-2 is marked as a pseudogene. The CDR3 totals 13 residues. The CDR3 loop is CASRLDRGQPQHF. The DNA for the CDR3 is TGTGCAAGTCGCTTAGACAGGGGTCAGCCCCAGCATTTT.

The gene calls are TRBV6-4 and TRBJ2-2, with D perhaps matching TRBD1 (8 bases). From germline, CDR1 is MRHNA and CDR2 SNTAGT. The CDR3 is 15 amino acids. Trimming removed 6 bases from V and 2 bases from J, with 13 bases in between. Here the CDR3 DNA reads TGTGCCAGCAGCACAGGGGGGGACAACACCGGGGAGCTGTTTTTT. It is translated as CASSTGGDNTGELFF.

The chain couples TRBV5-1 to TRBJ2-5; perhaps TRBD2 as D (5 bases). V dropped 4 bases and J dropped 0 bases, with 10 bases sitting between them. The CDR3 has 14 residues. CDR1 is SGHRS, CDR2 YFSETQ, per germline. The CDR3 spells CASSLGRNQETQYF. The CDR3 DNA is TGCGCCAGCAGCCTAGGGAGAAACCAAGAGACCCAGTACTTC.

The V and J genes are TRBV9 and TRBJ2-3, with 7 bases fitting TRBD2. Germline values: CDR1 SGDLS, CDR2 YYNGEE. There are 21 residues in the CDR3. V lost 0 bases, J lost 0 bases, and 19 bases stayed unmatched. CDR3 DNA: TGTGCCAGCAGCGTAGCTACAAGCGCGGGAGAGTTTATAAGGAGCACAGATACGCAGTATTTT. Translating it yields CASSVATSAGEFIRSTDTQYF.

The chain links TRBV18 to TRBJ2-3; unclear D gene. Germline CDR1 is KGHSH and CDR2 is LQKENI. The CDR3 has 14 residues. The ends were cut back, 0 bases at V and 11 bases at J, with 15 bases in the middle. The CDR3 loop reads CASSPPEAFNGQYF. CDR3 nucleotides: TGTGCCAGCTCACCACCTGAGGCGTTTAATGGGCAGTATTTT.

In DNA, the CDR3 is TGTGCCAGCAGCTTGGCGGGGGAGACCCAGTACTTC. Its translation is CASSLAGETQYF. The chain links TRBV5-4 to TRBJ2-5; possible D gene TRBD2, 5 bases. There are 12 residues in the CDR3. Trimming removed 0 bases from V and 5 bases from J, with 5 bases in between. Germline CDR1 SGHNT, CDR2 YYREEE (reference sequence).

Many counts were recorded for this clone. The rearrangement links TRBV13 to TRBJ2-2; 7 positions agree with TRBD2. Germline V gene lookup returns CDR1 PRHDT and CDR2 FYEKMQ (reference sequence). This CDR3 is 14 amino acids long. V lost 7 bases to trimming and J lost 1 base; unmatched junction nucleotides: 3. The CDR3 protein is CASTPSGNTGELFF. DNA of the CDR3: TGTGCCAGCACCCCTAGCGGGAACACCGGGGAGCTGTTTTTT.

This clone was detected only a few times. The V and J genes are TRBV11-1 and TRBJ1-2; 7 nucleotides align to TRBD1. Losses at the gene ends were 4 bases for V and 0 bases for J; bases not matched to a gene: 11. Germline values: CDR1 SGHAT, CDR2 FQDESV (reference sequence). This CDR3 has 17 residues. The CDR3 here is CASSSPGQDYPNYGYTF. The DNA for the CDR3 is TGTGCCAGCAGCTCCCCCGGACAGGATTACCCTAACTATGGCTACACCTTC.

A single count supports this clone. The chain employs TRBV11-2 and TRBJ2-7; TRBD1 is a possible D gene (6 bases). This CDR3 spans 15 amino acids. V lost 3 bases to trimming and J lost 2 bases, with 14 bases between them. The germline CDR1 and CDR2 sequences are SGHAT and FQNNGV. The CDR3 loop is CASSFLTGSAYEQYF. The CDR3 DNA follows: TGTGCCAGCAGCTTTCTGACAGGATCAGCCTACGAGCAGTACTTC. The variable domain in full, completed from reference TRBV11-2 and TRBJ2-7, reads EAGVAQSPRYKIIEKRQSVAFWCNPISGHATLYWYQQILGQGPKLLIQFQNNGVVDDSQLPKDRFSAERLKGVDSTLKIQPAKLEDSAVYLCASSFLTGSAYEQYFGPGTRLTVT.

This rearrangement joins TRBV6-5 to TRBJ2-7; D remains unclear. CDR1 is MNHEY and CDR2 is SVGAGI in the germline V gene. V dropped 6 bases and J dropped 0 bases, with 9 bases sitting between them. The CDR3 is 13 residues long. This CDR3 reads CASSPQISYEQYF. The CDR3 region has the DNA TGTGCCAGCAGCCCACAGATCTCCTACGAGCAGTACTTC.

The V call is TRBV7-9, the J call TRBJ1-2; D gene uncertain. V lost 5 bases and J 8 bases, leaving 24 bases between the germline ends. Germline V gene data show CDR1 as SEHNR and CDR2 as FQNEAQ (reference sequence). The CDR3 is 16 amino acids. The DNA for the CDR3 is TGTGCCAGCAGCGACTTTGAGGGTGTACCGACTAGGGGCTACACCTTC. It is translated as CASSDFEGVPTRGYTF.

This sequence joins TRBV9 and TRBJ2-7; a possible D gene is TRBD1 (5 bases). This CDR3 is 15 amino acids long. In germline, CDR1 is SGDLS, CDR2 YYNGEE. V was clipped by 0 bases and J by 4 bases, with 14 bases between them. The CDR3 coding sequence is TGTGCCAGCAGCGTAGAAGAAGACAGTGATTACGAGCAGTACTTC. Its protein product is CASSVEEDSDYEQYF.

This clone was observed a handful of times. This CDR3 is CASSSLAGGGQGETQYF. In DNA form, the CDR3 reads TGCGCCAGCAGCTCCTTAGCGGGAGGGGGTCAAGGTGAGACCCAGTACTTC. The chain recombines TRBV5-1 with TRBJ2-5; 11 bases are a match to TRBD2. Germline loops: CDR1 SGHRS, CDR2 YFSETQ. V lost 3 bases to trimming and J lost 5 bases; unmatched junction nucleotides: 12. The CDR3 extends over 17 amino acids.

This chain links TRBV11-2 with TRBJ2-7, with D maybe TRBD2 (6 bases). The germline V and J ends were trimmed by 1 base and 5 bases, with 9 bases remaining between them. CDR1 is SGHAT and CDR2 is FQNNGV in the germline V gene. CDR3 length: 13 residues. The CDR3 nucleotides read TGTGCCAGCAGCTTAGTCGCGGGGAACGAGCAGTACTTC. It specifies CASSLVAGNEQYF.

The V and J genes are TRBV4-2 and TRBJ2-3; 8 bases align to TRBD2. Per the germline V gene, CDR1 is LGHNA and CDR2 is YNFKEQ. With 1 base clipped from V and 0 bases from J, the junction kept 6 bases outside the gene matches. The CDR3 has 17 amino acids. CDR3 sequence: CASSQGRLAPSTDTQYF. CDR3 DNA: TGTGCCAGCAGCCAAGGACGACTAGCGCCTAGCACAGATACGCAGTATTTT.

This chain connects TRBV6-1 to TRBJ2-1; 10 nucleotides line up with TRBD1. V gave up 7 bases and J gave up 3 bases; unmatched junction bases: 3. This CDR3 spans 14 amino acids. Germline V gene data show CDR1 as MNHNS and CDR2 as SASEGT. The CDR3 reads CASIRDRGYNEQFF. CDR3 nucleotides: TGTGCCAGCATCCGGGACAGGGGCTACAATGAGCAGTTCTTC.

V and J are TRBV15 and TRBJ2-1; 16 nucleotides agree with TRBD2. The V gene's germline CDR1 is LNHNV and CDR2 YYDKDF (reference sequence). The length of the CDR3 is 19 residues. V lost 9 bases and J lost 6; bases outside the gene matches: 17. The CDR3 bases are TGTGCCACACGGTCGTGGTCCGGGACTAGCGGGAGGGCCCTCAATGAGCAGTTCTTC. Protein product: CATRSWSGTSGRALNEQFF.